Below, 22 T cell receptor beta chains from the same sample are listed, as sequenced in a study of T cell repertoires in cytomegalovirus infection (dated by TCRdb to about 2019). This sample was sequenced with an Illumina HiSeq 1500. TCRdb trimmed the raw reads at Q25, called clones with MiXCR and kept productive beta chains. When rows share a CDR3 protein, they turn into one entry using the most common DNA and genes. The sample table records about 300,000 distinct CDR3 sequences; 9.6% of these occur just once. Approximately 2.4% of the sample comes from the top ten. The sample consisted of PBMCs. The receptors were gathered from a human donor in good health (CMV status not recorded). Some clones in this sample may be carry-over from other donors' samples.

This clonotype was observed many times. V and J are TRBV5-5 and TRBJ2-3; 7 nucleotides match TRBD2. CDR1 is SGHKS, CDR2 YYEKEE, per germline (reference sequence). V gave up 4 bases and J gave up 4 bases; unmatched junction bases: 9. The CDR3 runs 15 residues. The CDR3 DNA sequence: TGTGCCAGCAGCCCCCCGACTAGCAGATCAGATACGCAGTATTTT. Translating it yields CASSPPTSRSDTQYF.

This clonotype was observed many times. The V gene is TRBV11-2, the J gene TRBJ2-1, with D hard to call. The CDR3 contains 14 residues. V lost 0 bases to trimming and J lost 10 bases, with 13 bases between them. Germline V gene lookup returns CDR1 SGHAT and CDR2 FQNNGV. The CDR3 coding sequence is TGTGCCAGCAGCTTAGACCGAGGAGCTCTGGAGCAGTTCTTC. Protein: CASSLDRGALEQFF.

The V gene is TRBV29-1, the J gene TRBJ1-1, with unresolved D. The CDR3 is made up of 11 amino acids. Germline CDR1 is SQVTM and CDR2 is ANQGSEA. Trimming removed 4 bases at V and 3 bases at J, with 6 bases between. In nucleotides, the CDR3 is TGCAGCGTTGTTCCCGACACTGAAGCTTTCTTT. Protein sequence: CSVVPDTEAFF.

The V gene is TRBV20-1, the J gene TRBJ2-3, with D perhaps being TRBD1 or TRBD2 (5 bases each). CDR1 is DFQATT and CDR2 is SNEGSKA in the germline V gene (reference sequence). Trimming pared 5 bases from V and 5 bases from J, leaving 14 bases between. This CDR3 comprises 13 residues. The CDR3 DNA reads TGCAGTGCTGCAGGACTTCAGGGAGATACGCAGTATTTT. The encoded protein is CSAAGLQGDTQYF.

This clonotype was found many times. The J gene is TRBJ2-1, the V gene TRBV7-8, with TRBD2 matching 8 bases. The CDR3 is 15 amino acids. Looked up from germline, CDR1 is SGHVS and CDR2 is FQNEAQ. The V segment lost 5 bases and the J segment 6 bases; nucleotides outside the gene matches: 9. This CDR3 is CASSPRGGGTNEQFF. DNA for the CDR3: TGTGCCAGCAGCCCCCGGGGCGGGGGGACCAATGAGCAGTTCTTC.

V is TRBV20-1 and J is TRBJ1-5; D might be TRBD1 (6 bases). Germline CDR1 DFQATT, CDR2 SNEGSKA (reference sequence). The CDR3 spans 16 residues. Trimming stripped 0 bases from V and 5 bases from J, with 17 bases between. CDR3 coding DNA: TGCAGTGCTAGAGATCTCATCCGGGGGGCGGATCAGCCCCAGCATTTT. It codes for CSARDLIRGADQPQHF.

This clonotype was seen ten or more times. V gene TRBV6-5 combines with J gene TRBJ1-4; D is undetermined. CDR3 length equals 15 residues. The V end was cut by 0 bases, the J end by 2 bases, with 7 bases between. Germline V gives CDR1 MNHEY, CDR2 SVGAGI. This CDR3 reads CASSYSTSTNEKLFF. In DNA, the CDR3 is TGTGCCAGCAGTTACTCGACCTCGACTAATGAAAAACTGTTTTTT.

This clonotype has a count of ten or more. The J gene is TRBJ2-2, the V gene TRBV24-1; 9 nucleotides line up with TRBD1. J gave up 4 bases and V 7 bases, and 3 bases lay outside the gene matches. The CDR3 spans 14 residues. Germline V gene sequence: CDR1 KGHDR, CDR2 SFDVKD. The CDR3 DNA is TGTGCCACCAGGGGACAGGGTACCACCGGGGAGCTGTTTTTT. Translated: CATRGQGTTGELFF.

V usage is TRBV18 and J usage is TRBJ1-2; D is unresolved. The CDR3 totals 14 residues. Germline V gene data show CDR1 as KGHSH and CDR2 as LQKENI. The V end was cut by 3 bases, the J end by 4 bases, with 12 bases between. The CDR3 is CASSPRDPSYGYTF. The CDR3, as DNA: TGTGCCAGCTCACCTAGAGATCCCTCCTATGGCTACACCTTC.

This clonotype appeared many times. V usage is TRBV15 and J usage is TRBJ2-1, with D perhaps matching TRBD1 (5 bases). With 0 bases removed from V and 6 bases from J, the gap between germline ends came to 24 bases. Per the germline V gene, CDR1 is LNHNV and CDR2 is YYDKDF (reference sequence). The CDR3 runs 19 residues. CDR3 protein: CATSRESTGLALSPNEQFF. The CDR3 bases are TGTGCCACCAGCAGAGAGTCAACAGGTTTAGCTCTTTCCCCCAATGAGCAGTTCTTC. Drawing the rest from reference TRBV15 and TRBJ2-1, the complete variable domain is DAMVIQNPRYQVTQFGKPVTLSCSQTLNHNVMYWYQQKSSQAPKLLFHYYDKDFNNEADTPDNFQSRRPNTSFCFLDIRSPGLGDTAMYLCATSRESTGLALSPNEQFFGPGTRLTVL.

This clonotype was detected many times. The chain recombines TRBV7-2 with TRBJ2-4, with D unclear. The CDR3 extends over 13 amino acids. Germline assignment: CDR1 SGHTA and CDR2 FQGNSA. Between the trimmed V and J ends, which lost 6 bases and 1 base, there was a span of 7 bases. The CDR3 sequence: CASSDVAKNIQYF. In DNA, the CDR3 is TGTGCCAGCAGTGACGTGGCCAAAAACATTCAGTACTTC.

In its sample, this clonotype was seen many times. This chain connects TRBV10-3 to TRBJ2-3; no firm D call. The CDR3 consists of 15 residues. Trimming left V 3 bases short and J 1 base short, with 11 bases between. Germline values: CDR1 ENHRY, CDR2 SYGVKD. This chain's CDR3 is CAISESRSGTDTQYF. CDR3 nucleotides: TGTGCCATCAGTGAATCCCGGAGTGGCACAGATACGCAGTATTTT.

This clonotype turned up a few times. The rearrangement links TRBV20-1 to TRBJ1-5; TRBD1 might be the D (6 bases). Germline values: CDR1 DFQATT, CDR2 SNEGSKA (reference sequence). Trimming removed 0 bases from V and 4 bases from J, with 13 bases in between. The CDR3 is made up of 15 amino acids. DNA of the CDR3: TGCAGTGCTAGAGATACAGGGAAGATTAATCAGCCCCAGCATTTT. Amino acid sequence: CSARDTGKINQPQHF.

This clonotype was found a few times. The CDR3 here is CRNFKPGQGTYEQYV. The CDR3, as DNA: TGCAGAAACTTTAAACCGGGACAGGGCACCTACGAGCAGTACGTC. This chain joins TRBV29-1 and TRBJ2-7; TRBD1 matches at 9 bases. Germline V gene lookup returns CDR1 SQVTM and CDR2 ANQGSEA. This CDR3 has 15 amino acids.

This clonotype was recorded at least ten times. This sequence joins TRBV6-2 or TRBV6-3 and TRBJ1-1; 9 bases line up with TRBD1. In germline, CDR1 is MNHEY, CDR2 SVGEGT. Germline trimming cut 6 bases from V and 8 bases from J; bases unmatched to any gene: 7. The CDR3 length is 13 residues. The chain's CDR3 is CASRHRTGGEAFF. The CDR3 region has the DNA TGTGCCAGCAGACATAGAACAGGGGGCGAAGCTTTCTTT.

This clonotype was detected many times. V gene TRBV28 combines with J gene TRBJ1-1; D remains ambiguous. The CDR3 has 13 residues. The V end was cut by 4 bases, the J end by 10 bases, with 16 bases between. CDR1 and CDR2 from the germline V gene are MDHEN and SYDVKM. The CDR3 DNA is TGTGCCAGCAGTTCCGAGACGATTGGAGGAGCTTTCTTT. It encodes CASSSETIGGAFF.

This clonotype was found many times. This chain connects TRBV5-1 to TRBJ2-7; TRBD1 aligns across 8 bases. The CDR3 extends over 14 amino acids. CDR1 SGHRS and CDR2 YFSETQ come from the germline V gene. This chain's CDR3 is CASSSGQGSYEQYV. The CDR3 nucleotides are TGTGCCAGCAGTAGCGGACAGGGTTCCTACGAGCAGTACGTC.

V usage is TRBV28 and J usage is TRBJ2-3; D not resolved. This CDR3 is 15 amino acids long. Germline-derived CDR1 and CDR2 are MDHEN and SYDVKM. The ends were cut back, 2 bases at V and 1 base at J, with 10 bases in the middle. As DNA, the CDR3 is TGTGCCAGCAGTTTAGACGCCGCTGGCACAGATACGCAGTATTTT. Translating gives CASSLDAAGTDTQYF.

This clonotype showed up many times. The chain employs TRBV5-5 and TRBJ1-3; D is uncertain. Germline V lookup: CDR1 SGHKS, CDR2 YYEKEE (reference sequence). CDR3 length equals 16 residues. Trimming took off 1 base at V and 8 bases at J, with 19 bases between the two ends. CDR3 protein: CASSLRPPGNIDTIYF. In DNA, the CDR3 is TGTGCCAGCAGCTTGCGACCGCCCGGAAATATAGACACCATATATTTT.

Many counts were recorded for this clonotype. This chain joins TRBV6-1 and TRBJ2-1; D might be TRBD2 (7 bases). The CDR3 spans 13 residues. Trimming removed 2 bases at V and 9 bases at J, with 11 bases between. Germline CDR1 MNHNS, CDR2 SASEGT. CDR3 coding DNA: TGTGCCAGCAGTGAATGGGGGGGCAGTGAGCAGTTCTTC. Residues: CASSEWGGSEQFF.

Note on this clonotype: Possible read error: a much larger clone is one base away. The conserved final phenylalanine or tryptophan is absent from the CDR3, which likely points to a read error. The gene calls are TRBV14 and TRBJ2-3; no definite D call. CDR3 length: 12 residues. CDR1 is SGHDN, CDR2 FVKESK, per germline. V dropped 4 bases and J dropped 5 bases, with 7 bases sitting between them. DNA for the CDR3: TGTGCCAGCAGCCCGTTTGGAGATACGCAGTATTAT. It is translated as CASSPFGDTQYY.

This clonotype was seen repeatedly, ten times or more. The chain joins TRBV6-2 or TRBV6-3 to TRBJ2-7, with 7 bases that match TRBD2. Germline CDR1 is MNHEY and CDR2 is SVGEGT. The CDR3 spans 15 residues. The ends lost 5 bases at V and 2 bases at J; junction bases unmatched: 9. The CDR3 DNA reads as TGTGCCAGCAGTCCCCCCGGGGGGAGGACCTACGAGCAGTACGTC. It translates to CASSPPGGRTYEQYV.